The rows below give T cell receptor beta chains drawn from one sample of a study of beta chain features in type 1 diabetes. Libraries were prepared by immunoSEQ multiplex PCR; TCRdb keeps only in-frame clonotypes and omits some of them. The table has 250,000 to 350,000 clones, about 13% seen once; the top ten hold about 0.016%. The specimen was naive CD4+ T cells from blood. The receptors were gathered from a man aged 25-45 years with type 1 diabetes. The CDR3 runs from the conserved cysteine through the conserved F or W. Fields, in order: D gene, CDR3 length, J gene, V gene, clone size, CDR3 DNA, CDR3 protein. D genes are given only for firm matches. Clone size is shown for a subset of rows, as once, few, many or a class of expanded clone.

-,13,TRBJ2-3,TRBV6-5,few,TGTGCCAGCAGTTACTCGAACAGGGATACGCAGTATTTT,CASSYSNRDTQYF
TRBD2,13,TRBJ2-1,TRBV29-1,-,TGCAGCGTCGGAGCGGGAGGATCCCATGAGCAGTTCTTC,CSVGAGGSHEQFF
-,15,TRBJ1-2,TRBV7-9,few,TGTGCCAGCAGCTTAGTTCTGCGGGGTCGATATGGCTACACCTTC,CASSLVLRGRYGYTF
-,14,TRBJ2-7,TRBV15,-,TGTGCCACCAGCAGAGGTCCCAGGGTCTACGAGCAGTACTTC,CATSRGPRVYEQYF
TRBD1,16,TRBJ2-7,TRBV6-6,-,TGTGCCAGCAGTTACTCCATCGGACAGGGAGGCTACGAGCAGTACTTC,CASSYSIGQGGYEQYF
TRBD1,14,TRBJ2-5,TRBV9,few,TGTGCCAGCAGCGGACAGGGATCCCCAGAGACCCAGTACTTC,CASSGQGSPETQYF
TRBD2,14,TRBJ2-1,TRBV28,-,TGTGCCAGCAGCCCTCGGACTAGGGAGAATGAGCAGTTCTTC,CASSPRTRENEQFF
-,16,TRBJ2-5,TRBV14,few,TGTGCCAGCAGCCAAGGGACAGCCAGGTACCAAGAGACCCAGTACTTC,CASSQGTARYQETQYF
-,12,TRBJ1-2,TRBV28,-,TGTGCCAGCAGTTTAACAACGGGTGGCTACACCTTC,CASSLTTGGYTF
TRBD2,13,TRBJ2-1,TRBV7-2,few,TGTGCCAGCAGCTTAAGCGGGAGCAATGAGCAGTTCTTC,CASSLSGSNEQFF
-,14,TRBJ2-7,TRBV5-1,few,TGCGCCAGCAGCTTGGATCAGGGGACCTACGAGCAGTACTTC,CASSLDQGTYEQYF
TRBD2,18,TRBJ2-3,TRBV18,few,TGTGCCAGCTCACCACGGGTAGCTAGCGGAGCTAGCACAGATACGCAGTATTTT,CASSPRVASGASTDTQYF
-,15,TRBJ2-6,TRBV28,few,TGTGCCAGCAGTTCCTCAGGGGCTGGGGCCAACGTCCTGACTTTC,CASSSSGAGANVLTF
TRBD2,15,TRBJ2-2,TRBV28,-,TGTGCCAGCGGATCTGGGCGGGAGGGCTTCGGGGAGCTGTTTTTT,CASGSGREGFGELFF
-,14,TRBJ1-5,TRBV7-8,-,TGTGCCAGCAGCCAGGGGCGTTCGTGGGAGCCCCAGCATTTT,CASSQGRSWEPQHF
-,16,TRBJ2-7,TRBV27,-,TGTGCCAGCAGTTTTGCTCCCTCAAACATTTACTACGAGCAGTACTTC,CASSFAPSNIYYEQYF
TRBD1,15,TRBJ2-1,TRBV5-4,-,TGTGCCAGCAGCCAGGGACAGGGGCGCTACAATGAGCAGTTCTTC,CASSQGQGRYNEQFF
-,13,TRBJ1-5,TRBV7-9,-,TGTGCCAGCAGCTTAGAAGGGGATCAGCCCCAGCATTTT,CASSLEGDQPQHF
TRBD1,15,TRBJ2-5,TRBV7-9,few,TGTGCCAGCAGCCGCACAGGGACAGGCCAAGAGACCCAGTACTTC,CASSRTGTGQETQYF
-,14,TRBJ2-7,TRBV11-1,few,TGTGCCAGCAGCCGAGTAGGGACTTCCTACGAGCAGTACTTC,CASSRVGTSYEQYF
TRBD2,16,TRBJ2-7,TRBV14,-,TGTGCCAGCAGCTCAAGGGATAGGACTAGCGTCCACGAGCAGTACTTC,CASSSRDRTSVHEQYF
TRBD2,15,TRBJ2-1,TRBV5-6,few,TGTGCCAGCATCGAAGCGGGACCCTCCTACAATGAGCAGTTCTTC,CASIEAGPSYNEQFF
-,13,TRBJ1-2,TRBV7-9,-,TGTGCCAGCAGCCGACGACTCGGGGATGGCTACACCTTC,CASSRRLGDGYTF
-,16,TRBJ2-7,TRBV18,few,TGTGCCAGCTCACCTTCGGGGCAGGGGACAACCTACGAGCAGTACTTC,CASSPSGQGTTYEQYF
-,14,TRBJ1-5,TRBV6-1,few,TGTGCCAGCAGTCGGACAGACCTTAATCAGCCCCAGCATTTT,CASSRTDLNQPQHF
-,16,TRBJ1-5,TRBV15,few,TGTGCCACCAGCATTGGGGCACAATCTAGCAATCAGCCCCAGCATTTT,CATSIGAQSSNQPQHF
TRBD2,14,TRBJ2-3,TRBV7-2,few,TGTGCCAGCAGCTACCAGCGGGAGACAGATACGCAGTATTTT,CASSYQRETDTQYF
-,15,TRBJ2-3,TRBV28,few,TGTGCCAGCTTGGGGTACAGGCATACCACAGATACGCAGTATTTT,CASLGYRHTTDTQYF
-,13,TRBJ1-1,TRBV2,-,TGTGCCAGCAACCCGGACAGGAACACTGAAGCTTTCTTT,CASNPDRNTEAFF
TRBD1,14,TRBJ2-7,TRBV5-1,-,TGCGCCAGCAGCCCAGGACAGGGTTTCTACGAGCAGTACTTC,CASSPGQGFYEQYF
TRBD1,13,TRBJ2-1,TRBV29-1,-,TGCAGCGTTGGACAGGGCTACTACAATGAGCAGTTCTTC,CSVGQGYYNEQFF
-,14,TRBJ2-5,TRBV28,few,TGTGCCAGCAAGGGTGCAGGGTCGCCAGAGACCCAGTACTTC,CASKGAGSPETQYF
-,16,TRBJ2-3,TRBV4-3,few,TGCGCCAGCAGCCAAGCTCTAACGGGACTCACAGATACGCAGTATTTT,CASSQALTGLTDTQYF
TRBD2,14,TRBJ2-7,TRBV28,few,TGTGCCAGCAGGGGGACTAGCGGAGACTACGAGCAGTACTTC,CASRGTSGDYEQYF
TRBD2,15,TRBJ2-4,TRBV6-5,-,TGTGCCAGCAGTGCGGGGGTGCTAGCCAAAAACATTCAGTACTTC,CASSAGVLAKNIQYF
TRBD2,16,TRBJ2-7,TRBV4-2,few,TGTGCCAGCAGCCCAATAACTAGCGGGACCTCCTACGAGCAGTACTTC,CASSPITSGTSYEQYF
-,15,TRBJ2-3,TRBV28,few,TGTGCCAGCAGTTTTAGTACGTCTAACACAGATACGCAGTATTTT,CASSFSTSNTDTQYF
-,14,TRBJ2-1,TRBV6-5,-,TGTGCCAGCAGTTACTCGAGGAATACACACAAGCAGTTCTTC,CASSYSRNTHKQFF
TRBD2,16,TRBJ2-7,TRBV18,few,TGTGCCAGCTCGCCGTTAGGGACTAGCGGGAGTTACGAGCAGTACTTC,CASSPLGTSGSYEQYF
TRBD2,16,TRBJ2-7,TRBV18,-,TGTGCCAGCTCAAGATCGAGCGGGGCCCTCTCCTACGAGCAGTACTTC,CASSRSSGALSYEQYF
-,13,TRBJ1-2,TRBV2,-,TGTGCCAGCAGGGTGACAGGACACTATGGCTACACCTTC,CASRVTGHYGYTF
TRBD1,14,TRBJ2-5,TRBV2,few,TGTGCCAGCAGTGCGGACAGGGAAAGAGAGACCCAGTACTTC,CASSADRERETQYF
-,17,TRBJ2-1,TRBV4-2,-,TGTGCCAGCAGCCAAGAAGGTCGTAGCAGCTCAGGGAATGAGCAGTTCTTC,CASSQEGRSSSGNEQFF
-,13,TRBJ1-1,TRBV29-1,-,TGCAGCGCTGTGGTCCAGGGGCCCACTGAAGCTTTCTTT,CSAVVQGPTEAFF
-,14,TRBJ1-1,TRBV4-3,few,TGCGCCAGCAGCCAAGACCCCAGAAACACTGAAGCTTTCTTT,CASSQDPRNTEAFF
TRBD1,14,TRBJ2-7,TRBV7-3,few,TGTGCCAGCAGCTTGGACAGGGGGCCCTACGAGCAGTACTTC,CASSLDRGPYEQYF
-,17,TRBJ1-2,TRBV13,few,TGTGCCAGCAGCTTAGGCGGCAGGGGATCATATAACTATGGCTACACCTTC,CASSLGGRGSYNYGYTF
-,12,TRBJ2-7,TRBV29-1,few,TGCAGCGTTGAAGGACAAGGCTACGAGCAGTACTTC,CSVEGQGYEQYF
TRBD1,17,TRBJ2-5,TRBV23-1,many,TGCGCCAGCAGTCAATCGGACAGGGGGCGCGTAATGGAGACCCAGTACTTC,CASSQSDRGRVMETQYF
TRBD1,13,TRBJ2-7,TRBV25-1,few,TGTGCCAGCAGTGTTACAGGGGCCTACGAGCAGTACTTC,CASSVTGAYEQYF
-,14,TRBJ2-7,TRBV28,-,TGTGCCAGCACCCTAGCTGCTAGTGGCTACGAGCAGTACTTC,CASTLAASGYEQYF
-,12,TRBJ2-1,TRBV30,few,TGTGCCTGGACCCGGGGTGGGCATGAGCAGTTCTTC,CAWTRGGHEQFF
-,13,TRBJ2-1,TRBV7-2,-,TGTGCCAGCAGCCGGGAGCCATCCGGTGAGCAGTTCTTC,CASSREPSGEQFF